This passage covers 24 T cell receptor beta chains from one sample sequenced in a study of vaccination and CD4 T cells after COVID-19. The antigens for these receptors are not known. The treatment here: roughly 10-day PBMC culture with coronavirus spike peptide pools or control peptides (ViraFEST assay). CD4+ T cells that had been cultured provided DNA sequenced with the Oncomine TCR Beta short-read assay. MiXCR, run by TCRdb on the PCR reads, gives a single entry per CDR3 protein. The data show 8,100 or so distinct CDR3 sequences, about 50% seen once. Material: CD4+ T cells from blood, cultured in vitro. These receptors all come from a human donor who had recovered from COVID-19.

The rearrangement joins TRBV7-3 to TRBJ2-2; TRBD2 matches 11 bases. V trimming: 5 bases; J trimming: 3 bases; junction bases outside the gene matches: 2. The V gene's germline CDR1 is SGHTA and CDR2 FQGTGA. This CDR3 spans 15 amino acids. Here the CDR3 reads CASSGGLADTGELFF. CDR3 coding DNA: TGTGCCAGCAGCGGGGGACTAGCGGACACCGGGGAGCTGTTTTTT. Drawing the rest from reference TRBV7-3 and TRBJ2-2, the complete variable domain is GAGVSQTPSNKVTEKGKYVELRCDPISGHTALYWYRQSLGQGPEFLIYFQGTGAADDSGLPNDRFFAVRPEGSVSTLKIQRTERGDSAVYLCASSGGLADTGELFFGEGSRLTVL.

This clonotype has only a few counts. The chain combines TRBV25-1 with TRBJ1-2, with D unresolved. Looked up from germline, CDR1 is MGHDK and CDR2 is SYGVNS. The CDR3 length is 14 residues. V lost 8 bases to trimming and J lost 8 bases, with 21 bases between them. The CDR3 spells CASVQAGDFTGYTF. CDR3 bases: TGTGCCAGCGTTCAGGCAGGAGACTTTACCGGCTACACCTTC.

The J gene is TRBJ1-6, the V gene TRBV30; tentatively, D is TRBD1 (5 bases). This CDR3 has 14 amino acids. CDR1 GTSNPN and CDR2 SVGIG come from the germline V gene (reference sequence). Deletions cut 0 bases from V and 9 bases from J, with 12 bases between. The CDR3 loop is CAWSVGGVGSPLHF. CDR3 coding DNA: TGTGCCTGGAGTGTCGGGGGGGTAGGTTCACCCCTCCACTTT.

V is TRBV6-2 or TRBV6-3 and J is TRBJ1-2; 7 nucleotides align to TRBD1. The CDR3 consists of 17 residues. CDR1 MNHEY and CDR2 SVGEGT come from the germline V gene. J lost 4 bases, V lost 6 bases, and 17 bases had no gene match. The CDR3 DNA sequence: TGTGCCAGCAGCAGCCGGGACAGAGGGACCTATATCTATGGCTACACCTTC. The encoded protein is CASSSRDRGTYIYGYTF.

About this clonotype itself: One junction end does not reproduce the germline sequence, and a read error may be involved. The chain couples TRBV7-7 to TRBJ2-5; 11 bases map to TRBD2. CDR1 is SSHAT, CDR2 FNYEAQ, per germline (reference sequence). The CDR3 loop spans 15 amino acids. The DNA of the CDR3 is TGTGCTAGCAGCTTGGGACTAGCGGTCGCAGAGACCCAGTACTTC. Its protein is CASSLGLAVAETQYF.

The rearrangement joins TRBV7-2 to TRBJ1-1; a possible D gene is TRBD1 (6 bases). V shed 4 bases and J shed 7 bases, with 13 bases lying between them. This CDR3 spans 13 amino acids. Germline V gene sequence: CDR1 SGHTA, CDR2 FQGNSA. CDR3 in amino acids: CASSSTHRVEAFF. As DNA, the CDR3 is TGTGCCAGCAGCTCTACTCACAGGGTTGAAGCTTTCTTT. The full variable domain, its missing parts supplied by reference TRBV7-2 and TRBJ1-1, is GAGVSQSPSNKVTEKGKDVELRCDPISGHTALYWYRQSLGQGLEFLIYFQGNSAPDKSGLPSDRFSAERTGGSVSTLTIQRTQQEDSAVYLCASSSTHRVEAFFGQGTRLTVV.

The chain joins TRBV19 to TRBJ2-3; possible D gene TRBD2, 6 bases. The ends were cut back, 7 bases at V and 2 bases at J, with 10 bases in the middle. This CDR3 has 13 residues. Germline CDR1 LNHDA, CDR2 SQIVND (reference sequence). The CDR3 DNA follows: TGTGCCAGTACGCGGGGAACCACAGATACGCAGTATTTT. Residues: CASTRGTTDTQYF.

The V and J genes are TRBV7-9 and TRBJ2-3, with unresolved D. CDR1 and CDR2 from the germline V gene are SEHNR and FQNEAQ (reference sequence). This CDR3 has 14 amino acids. V was trimmed by 1 base and J by 2 bases, leaving 7 bases between them. The CDR3 DNA reads as TGTGCCAGCAGCTTAGGTGGTCACACAGATACGCAGTATTTT. Protein product: CASSLGGHTDTQYF.

This clonotype is categorized as medium-sized (0.01 to 0.1%). The V call is TRBV9, the J call TRBJ2-1; no definite D call. This CDR3 contains 15 residues. Looked up from germline, CDR1 is SGDLS and CDR2 is YYNGEE. Trimming removed 0 bases at V and 1 base at J, with 8 bases between. The CDR3 sequence is CASSVEGWSYNEQFF. Here the CDR3 DNA reads TGTGCCAGCAGCGTAGAAGGCTGGTCCTACAATGAGCAGTTCTTC.

CDR3 bases: TGTGCCAGCAGTTTTGGTCTCGGCTACACCTTC. Protein product: CASSFGLGYTF. The J gene is TRBJ1-2, the V gene TRBV12-3 or TRBV12-4; D call uncertain. CDR3 size: 11 residues. The ends were cut back, 3 bases at V and 8 bases at J, with 7 bases in the middle.

This clonotype was observed a handful of times. The gene calls are TRBV11-2 and TRBJ2-1; possible D gene TRBD1, 5 bases. The CDR3 runs 15 residues. Germline lookup yields CDR1 SGHAT and CDR2 FQNNGV. V lost 1 base, J lost 5 bases, and 12 bases lay in between. The CDR3 reads CASSLGQGTNNEQFF. The CDR3 region has the DNA TGTGCCAGCAGCTTAGGGCAGGGAACAAACAATGAGCAGTTCTTC.

The chain uses TRBV4-3 and TRBJ1-1, with D uncertain. V was clipped by 2 bases and J by 7 bases, with 17 bases between them. Germline V lookup: CDR1 LGHNA, CDR2 YSLEER. The CDR3 runs to 15 residues. This CDR3 is CASSQSLNGGDEAFF. The DNA for the CDR3 is TGCGCCAGCAGCCAATCATTGAATGGCGGGGATGAAGCTTTCTTT.

In its sample, this clonotype ranks as large. The CDR3 loop is CASSFDTYNEQFF. The CDR3 DNA sequence: TGTGCCAGCAGCTTCGATACCTACAATGAGCAGTTCTTC. This chain uses TRBV7-2 with TRBJ2-1; no definite D call. The CDR3 spans 13 residues. V gave up 3 bases and J gave up 2 bases, with 5 bases separating them. CDR1 SGHTA and CDR2 FQGNSA come from the germline V gene.

This clonotype was detected a few times. The chain links TRBV25-1 to TRBJ2-2; unclear D gene. Per germline, CDR1 MGHDK and CDR2 SYGVNS. V was pared by 2 bases and J by 4 bases, with 8 bases between. The CDR3 has 14 amino acids. The CDR3 reads CASSEQGPTGELFF. CDR3 nucleotide sequence: TGTGCCAGCAGTGAACAAGGACCCACCGGGGAGCTGTTTTTT.

This chain connects TRBV28 to TRBJ2-4, with D unresolved. The CDR3 is made up of 15 amino acids. Trimming removed 5 bases at V and 0 bases at J, with 11 bases between. CDR1 is MDHEN and CDR2 is SYDVKM in the germline V gene. This CDR3 is CASSQSQLAKNIQYF. The CDR3 DNA is TGTGCCAGCAGTCAGTCGCAACTAGCCAAAAACATTCAGTACTTC.

The chain is built from TRBV24-1 and TRBJ2-1; 9 nucleotides match TRBD2. After removal of 4 bases from V and 7 bases from J, the junction contained 10 bases not matched to a gene. CDR3 length: 16 amino acids. Per the germline V gene, CDR1 is KGHDR and CDR2 is SFDVKD. The CDR3 region is CATSEGGGAKENEQFF. The CDR3 DNA sequence: TGTGCCACCAGTGAAGGCGGGGGGGCAAAAGAGAATGAGCAGTTCTTC.

V gene TRBV20-1 combines with J gene TRBJ2-1; TRBD2 might be the D (6 bases). CDR1 and CDR2 (germline): DFQATT, SNEGSKA (reference sequence). CDR3 length equals 11 residues. Deletions cut 6 bases from V and 10 bases from J, with 13 bases between. The CDR3 DNA sequence: TGCAGTGCGCCCGTTGGACTAGAGCAGTTCTTC. It specifies CSAPVGLEQFF.

CDR3 region: CASSLEGYSNQPQHF. The CDR3 nucleotides read TGCGCCAGCAGCTTAGAGGGGTATAGCAATCAGCCCCAGCATTTT. V usage is TRBV5-1 and J usage is TRBJ1-5; weak D call: TRBD1 (5 bases). Trimming removed 2 bases from V and 0 bases from J, with 9 bases in between. This CDR3 contains 15 residues. Germline CDR1 is SGHRS and CDR2 is YFSETQ.

The chain links TRBV6-2 or TRBV6-3 to TRBJ2-2; 9 bases map to TRBD2. Trimming removed 2 bases from V and 4 bases from J; junction bases left unmatched: 11. The germline V gene has CDR1 MNHEY and CDR2 SVGEGT. CDR3 length: 18 amino acids. The CDR3 is CASSYTETLAGITGELFF. The CDR3 bases are TGTGCCAGCAGTTACACGGAAACGCTAGCGGGAATCACCGGGGAGCTGTTTTTT.

The count of this clonotype is one. The gene calls are TRBV7-2 and TRBJ2-7, with 11 bases matching TRBD2. This CDR3 has 15 amino acids. The junction had 8 bases not matched to a gene; V was cut back by 4 bases and J by 6 bases. Germline CDR1 is SGHTA and CDR2 is FQGNSA. CDR3: CASSSPYLAGGEQYF. CDR3 in DNA: TGTGCCAGCAGCTCGCCTTACCTAGCGGGAGGCGAGCAGTACTTC.

The chain has TRBV6-1 and TRBJ1-2; TRBD1 agrees at 8 bases. This CDR3 has 14 amino acids. Germline V gene lookup returns CDR1 MNHNS and CDR2 SASEGT. With 6 bases clipped from V and 5 bases from J, the junction kept 8 bases outside the gene matches. The CDR3 DNA reads TGTGCCAGCAGCCAGGACAGGGTTGGGTATGGCTACACCTTC. Translated, it gives CASSQDRVGYGYTF.

This chain links TRBV5-1 with TRBJ2-1; D unresolved. This CDR3 is 12 amino acids long. Trimming cost V 2 bases and J 7 bases, with 7 bases left between them. Looked up from germline, CDR1 is SGHRS and CDR2 is YFSETQ. The CDR3 region is CASSFLGNEQFF. CDR3 bases: TGCGCCAGCAGCTTTTTGGGGAATGAGCAGTTCTTC. The variable domain in full, with the rest retrieved from reference TRBV5-1 and TRBJ2-1, is KAGVTQTPRYLIKTRGQQVTLSCSPISGHRSVSWYQQTPGQGLQFLFEYFSETQRNKGNFPGRFSGRQFSNSRSEMNVSTLELGDSALYLCASSFLGNEQFFGPGTRLTVL.

The chain couples TRBV20-1 to TRBJ2-7, with 8 nucleotides matching TRBD2. The germline V gene has CDR1 DFQATT and CDR2 SNEGSKA (reference sequence). V lost 3 bases, J lost 2 bases, and 0 bases stayed unmatched. CDR3 length equals 12 residues. The DNA for the CDR3 is TGCAGTGCTAGCGGGGGGGCCTACGAGCAGTACTTC. This codes for CSASGGAYEQYF.

Only a few counts were recorded for this clonotype. This chain joins TRBV6-1 and TRBJ2-5; the D gene is possibly TRBD2 (5 bases). Looked up from germline, CDR1 is MNHNS and CDR2 is SASEGT. This CDR3 comprises 15 residues. With 0 bases removed from V and 1 base from J, the gap between germline ends came to 9 bases. The CDR3 region is CASSEAREAQETQYF. CDR3 DNA sequence: TGTGCCAGCAGTGAAGCCCGGGAAGCCCAAGAGACCCAGTACTTC.